The sample holds a few counts of the clone carrying this TCR beta chain. Its antigen is still unknown. This entry comes from a study of T cell repertoires in cytomegalovirus infection. On the study more broadly: An indication of both CMV infection and matching HLA type came from public TCR beta signatures.

The CDR3 is made up of 14 amino acids. J was trimmed by 7 bases and V by 6 bases; bases with no gene match: 7. Germline loops: CDR1 MNHGY, CDR2 SAAAGT. Via MiXCR, TCRdb re-called the reads, giving one row per CDR3 protein. Of 71,000 or so distinct CDR3 sequences detected, 20% appear once; the ten largest clones hold approximately 61%. The receptor was isolated from a human donor in good health (CMV status not recorded). Some clones in this sample may be carry-over from other donors' samples. This sample comprised CD8+ T cells from cultured PBMCs, obtained from culture after CMV antigen stimulation. The chain combines TRBV6-8 with TRBJ1-2; 11 bases are a match to TRBD1. The CDR3 region is CASRGTGGGSGYTF. The CDR3, as DNA: TGTGCCAGCAGGGGGACAGGGGGGGGAAGTGGCTACACCTTC.